The 5 T cell receptor beta chains given below trace back to one sample, sequenced in a study of T cell clones after liver transplantation. TCRdb's copy holds only in-frame clones and misses some; the assay was immunoSEQ multiplex PCR. The sample holds 9,000 to 9,500 clones, more than 75% seen once. The sample consisted of CD8+ T cells from blood, taken at the 22-month timepoint. All receptors come from a human patient who received a liver transplant. The graft donor may be the source of some T cells.

V gene TRBV27 combines with J gene TRBJ2-1; tentatively, D is TRBD2 (6 bases). Germline CDR1 and CDR2: MNHEY and SMNVEV (reference sequence). CDR3 length: 15 residues. V dropped 6 bases and J dropped 4 bases, with 16 bases sitting between them. The CDR3 DNA reads as TGTGCCAGCAGCCGCGGCGGGGCTGAATACAATGAGCAGTTCTTC. This sequence encodes CASSRGGAEYNEQFF.

The rearrangement links TRBV29-1 to TRBJ1-1; a weak D match, TRBD1 (5 bases). The CDR3 covers 14 residues. In germline, CDR1 is SQVTM, CDR2 ANQGSEA. V lost 1 base and J lost 0, with 9 bases in between. CDR3 region: CSVEVGGMNTEAFF. The CDR3 coding sequence is TGCAGCGTTGAAGTCGGGGGAATGAACACTGAAGCTTTCTTT.

The chain employs TRBV29-1 and TRBJ2-1; D not resolved. Germline CDR1 is SQVTM and CDR2 is ANQGSEA. Trimming took off 2 bases at V and 6 bases at J, with 2 bases between the two ends. The CDR3 extends over 10 amino acids. CDR3 sequence reads: CSVEFNEQFF. CDR3 coding DNA: TGCAGCGTTGAATTCAATGAGCAGTTCTTC.

V and J are TRBV6-6 and TRBJ2-3, with 8 bases lining up with TRBD1. V lost 4 bases, J lost 4 bases, and 10 bases stayed unmatched. The CDR3 has 16 residues. Germline loops: CDR1 MNHNY, CDR2 SVGAGI (reference sequence). The CDR3 nucleotides read TGTGCCAGCAGTTTCCTTTCGCAGGGGGCCGCAGATACGCAGTATTTT. This gives the protein CASSFLSQGAADTQYF.

This chain links TRBV27 with TRBJ1-2, with TRBD1 as a possible D gene (5 bases). V lost 4 bases, J lost 5 bases, and 11 bases lay in between. This CDR3 comprises 13 residues. The germline V gene has CDR1 MNHEY and CDR2 SMNVEV (reference sequence). CDR3 bases: TGTGCCAGCAGTTACGGGGCCGGATATGGCTACACCTTC. Translation gives CASSYGAGYGYTF.